Listed below are T cell receptor beta chains from one sample, sequenced in a study of regulatory T cells in long-lasting Graves disease. From the multiplex PCR reads, TCRdb called clonotypes with MiXCR, one entry per CDR3 protein. The sample lists roughly 400,000 distinct CDR3 sequences, around 23% occurring once. The source was peripheral blood mononuclear cells (PBMCs), collected when the disease was refractory, from a patient treated with antithyroid drugs. These receptors all come from a female donor with Graves disease. The CDR3 runs from the conserved cysteine through the conserved F or W. A D gene is named only where the DNA matches it firmly. The size entry is marked missing in some rows and otherwise reads once, few, many or a size class.

DNA | CDR3 | size | D | J | V
TGCAGCGTCAGAGGGACACCTAGCACCGGGGAGCTGTTTTTT | CSVRGTPSTGELFF | - | - | TRBJ2-2 | TRBV29-1
TGTGCCAGCAGCTTAGCAGGCGGGACGGACGGGGAGCTGTTTTTT | CASSLAGGTDGELFF | - | - | TRBJ2-2 | TRBV7-3
TGTGCCACCAGCAGAGGGAGGGGAAGGGGAGACTACAATGAGCAGTTCTTC | CATSRGRGRGDYNEQFF | - | - | TRBJ2-1 | TRBV15
TGTGCCAGCAGCTTAGGATCACAGGGGCAAGAGACCCAGTACTTC | CASSLGSQGQETQYF | many | TRBD1 | TRBJ2-5 | TRBV11-2
TGCAGTGCTAGACCAGGGCAGGGGGGGGGTAATGAGCAGTTCTTC | CSARPGQGGGNEQFF | few | - | TRBJ2-1 | TRBV20-1
TGTGCCAGCAGCTTAGATGCGGGAGCGGGAGGGCCCTACGAGCAGTACTTC | CASSLDAGAGGPYEQYF | many | TRBD2 | TRBJ2-7 | TRBV11-2
TGCAGCGTTGAACCCCAGGGCCATGGCTACACCTTC | CSVEPQGHGYTF | many | - | TRBJ1-2 | TRBV29-1
TGTGCCAGCAGCTCAAGGACTAGCGGGACCCTAGTTGAGCAGTTCTTC | CASSSRTSGTLVEQFF | - | TRBD2 | TRBJ2-1 | TRBV2
TGTGCCAGCAGCGTCCCTCGGGACAGGTCGAACACCGGGGAGCTGTTTTTT | CASSVPRDRSNTGELFF | - | TRBD1 | TRBJ2-2 | TRBV9
TGTGCCAGCAGTTTCCCACGAGAGACCCAGTACTTC | CASSFPRETQYF | many | - | TRBJ2-5 | TRBV28
TGCAGTGCTAGTGGGACTAGCGGGGACCAAGAGACCCAGTACTTC | CSASGTSGDQETQYF | few | TRBD2 | TRBJ2-5 | TRBV20-1
TGTGCCAGCAAAGGCGCCCAGACCTACGAGCAGTACTTC | CASKGAQTYEQYF | many | - | TRBJ2-7 | TRBV28
TGTGCCAGCAGCCAGACTAGCGGGAGGGCCTACGAGCAGTACTTC | CASSQTSGRAYEQYF | few | TRBD2 | TRBJ2-7 | TRBV10-3
TGTGCCAGCAGTGCCGCAGACCTTAACACCGGGGAGCTGTTTTTT | CASSAADLNTGELFF | many | - | TRBJ2-2 | TRBV2
TGTGCCATCAGTGAGTCAACGCTAGCGGGGAACACCGGGGAGCTGTTTTTT | CAISESTLAGNTGELFF | - | TRBD2 | TRBJ2-2 | TRBV10-3
TGCGCCAGCAGCTTGGCCAAGTCCGGGACAGGGGGCACAGATACGCAGTATTTT | CASSLAKSGTGGTDTQYF | - | TRBD1 | TRBJ2-3 | TRBV5-1
TGTGCCACCAGCAGAGACTCCGGGGGGAGGGAGACCCAGTACTTC | CATSRDSGGRETQYF | many | TRBD2 | TRBJ2-5 | TRBV15
TGCAGTGCCCAACCCTCTTGGGGGCCGACCCAAGAGACCCAGTACTTC | CSAQPSWGPTQETQYF | - | - | TRBJ2-5 | TRBV20-1
TGTGCCAGCAGTGTTGGCAGGGTGGATGGCTACACCTTC | CASSVGRVDGYTF | - | - | TRBJ1-2 | TRBV2
TGCAGCGTTGAAGTGGAGTCTGGAAACACCATATATTTT | CSVEVESGNTIYF | - | - | TRBJ1-3 | TRBV29-1
TGTGCCAGCAGCTCGGACTCCCCAGGGACCCAGTACTTC | CASSSDSPGTQYF | - | - | TRBJ2-5 | TRBV11-2
TGTGCCAGCAGCCAGAATGGACAGGGGCTTTCTACCGGGGAGCTGTTTTTT | CASSQNGQGLSTGELFF | - | TRBD1 | TRBJ2-2 | TRBV14
TGTGCCAGCAGCTCCAGGAGAAGGACGGAAGATACGCAGTATTTT | CASSSRRRTEDTQYF | - | - | TRBJ2-3 | TRBV7-2
TGTGCCAGCAGCCAGTTACCTCTGGGGGCCAACGTCCTGACTTTC | CASSQLPLGANVLTF | few | - | TRBJ2-6 | TRBV3-1
TGTGCCAGCAGTTTGGAAGTCAGAGATACGCAGTATTTT | CASSLEVRDTQYF | - | - | TRBJ2-3 | TRBV12-3/TRBV12-4
TGTGCCAGCAATCCCGGGACAGGAGTAGACGAGCAGTACTTC | CASNPGTGVDEQYF | many | TRBD1 | TRBJ2-7 | TRBV2
TGTGCCAGTAGTATAGGCGGAGGGCCCTCTCCCCAGCATTTT | CASSIGGGPSPQHF | - | - | TRBJ1-5 | TRBV19
TGTGCCAGCAGCTTGGTTAGGGGAGGGTCCTACGAGCAGTACTTC | CASSLVRGGSYEQYF | many | TRBD2 | TRBJ2-7 | TRBV5-5
TGTGCCTGTGGTGAGGTCACTGAAGCTTTCTTT | CACGEVTEAFF | many | - | TRBJ1-1 | TRBV30
TGTGCCAGCAGTCGAAGGACTAGCGGGAGGACAACCCCCTACGAGCAGTACTTC | CASSRRTSGRTTPYEQYF | many | TRBD2 | TRBJ2-7 | TRBV7-2
TGCAGCGTTGAAGAGACAGAGAGTCCGAACACCGGGGAGCTGTTTTTT | CSVEETESPNTGELFF | - | - | TRBJ2-2 | TRBV29-1
TGTGCCAGCAGCGTAGCTACCCCGGGACTAGCGGGAGGGCGAGCCAGCACAGATACGCAGTATTTT | CASSVATPGLAGGRASTDTQYF | - | TRBD2 | TRBJ2-3 | TRBV9
TGTGCCTGGAGTGGGCCAAGGGTGAACACTGAAGCTTTCTTT | CAWSGPRVNTEAFF | - | - | TRBJ1-1 | TRBV30
TGTGCCAGCAGCCGAAGCGGGAGTGGAAGTGAGCAGTTCTTC | CASSRSGSGSEQFF | - | TRBD2 | TRBJ2-1 | TRBV28
TGCAGCGTTGAAGTATCAGGGGGCCTCAACTATGGCTACACCTTC | CSVEVSGGLNYGYTF | few | TRBD1 | TRBJ1-2 | TRBV29-1
TGTGCCAGCGCATACCCAGGGGGCGCAAGGCCTCTGTGGGATGGCTACACCTTC | CASAYPGGARPLWDGYTF | many | TRBD1 | TRBJ1-2 | TRBV6-1
TGTGCCACCAGCAGTGTGACCCGGTCCTCTAGTTCCCAGTACTTC | CATSSVTRSSSSQYF | many | - | TRBJ2-5 | TRBV15
TGTGCCAGCAGCCCCGCTCGGACTAGCGGGATCCACGAGCAGTACTTC | CASSPARTSGIHEQYF | few | TRBD2 | TRBJ2-7 | TRBV13
TGTGCCAGCAGTGAATTTAAGGGGGGCTACGAGCAGTACTTC | CASSEFKGGYEQYF | few | - | TRBJ2-7 | TRBV25-1
TGTGCCAGCAGCATGGACAGGCCCACCGGGGAGCTGTTTTTT | CASSMDRPTGELFF | - | TRBD1 | TRBJ2-2 | TRBV7-9
TGTGCCATCAGTGATTTAAGAGGGGGAGAGACCCAGTACTTC | CAISDLRGGETQYF | many | - | TRBJ2-5 | TRBV10-3
TGCGCCAGCAGTCCAGGGAACTCCTACGAGCAGTACTTC | CASSPGNSYEQYF | few | - | TRBJ2-7 | TRBV5-1
TGCAGCGTTGCCCAGGATAACGAGCAGTACTTC | CSVAQDNEQYF | many | - | TRBJ2-7 | TRBV29-1
TGTGCCAGCAGCTTACCCTCAGGGGCAAACGGGGAGCTGTTTTTT | CASSLPSGANGELFF | many | - | TRBJ2-2 | TRBV13
TGCAGTGCTAGCGGGAGGGGGGTCGGGAACATTCAGTACTTC | CSASGRGVGNIQYF | many | TRBD2 | TRBJ2-4 | TRBV20-1
TGTGCCAGCAGCTCCTTCCTGGGGATCTACGAGCAGTACTTC | CASSSFLGIYEQYF | many | - | TRBJ2-7 | TRBV5-5
TGTGCCAGCAGTCCCGGGACAGCGTTTGGCTACACCTTC | CASSPGTAFGYTF | many | TRBD1 | TRBJ1-2 | TRBV27
TGTGCCAGCAGCCAGGTGACAGGGGAACAAGAGACCCAGTACTTC | CASSQVTGEQETQYF | - | TRBD1 | TRBJ2-5 | TRBV4-2
TGTGCCAGCAGTTTAGGGGCCCGGCTGTCTGGAGAGACCCAGTACTTC | CASSLGARLSGETQYF | - | - | TRBJ2-5 | TRBV27
TGTGCCATCAGTGAGCGGGGAGAGACCCAGTACTTC | CAISERGETQYF | - | - | TRBJ2-5 | TRBV10-3
TGTGCCAGCAGTCCCGGACAGAGACGCTATGGCTACACCTTC | CASSPGQRRYGYTF | few | - | TRBJ1-2 | TRBV27
TGTGCCAGCAGCTCCAAGGGGTTGATCGGAGAGACCCAGTACTTC | CASSSKGLIGETQYF | many | - | TRBJ2-5 | TRBV7-9
TGTGCCAGCAGCCCTACACCTCAGACTAAGTCTGAAGCTTTCTTT | CASSPTPQTKSEAFF | - | - | TRBJ1-1 | TRBV13
TGTGCCAGCAGCTCCCCGCTGGGTGGAGGGATTGGGGCCAACGTCCTGACTTTC | CASSSPLGGGIGANVLTF | few | - | TRBJ2-6 | TRBV7-2
TGTGCCAGCAGCCAAGATCGGGCAAACGAAGCTTTCTTT | CASSQDRANEAFF | - | - | TRBJ1-1 | TRBV4-2